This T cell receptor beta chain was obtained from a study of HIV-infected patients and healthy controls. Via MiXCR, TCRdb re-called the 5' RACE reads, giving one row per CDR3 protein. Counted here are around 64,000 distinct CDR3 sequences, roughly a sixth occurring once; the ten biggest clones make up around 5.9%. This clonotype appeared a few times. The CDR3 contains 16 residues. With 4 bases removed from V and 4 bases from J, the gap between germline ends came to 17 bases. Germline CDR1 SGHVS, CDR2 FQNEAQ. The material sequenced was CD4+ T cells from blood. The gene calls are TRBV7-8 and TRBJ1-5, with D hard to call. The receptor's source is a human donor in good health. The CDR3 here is CASSSLTRKANQPQHF. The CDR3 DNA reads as TGTGCCAGCAGCTCTCTGACGAGGAAGGCTAATCAGCCCCAGCATTTT.